A single sample gave rise to the 12 T cell receptor beta chains below, sequenced in a study of blood T cell repertoires in COVID-19. The data were produced by immunoSEQ multiplex PCR, yet TCRdb's version contains in-frame clones alone and is incomplete. The table includes about 77,000 clones, around 88% detected once. Sequences were obtained from peripheral blood. Receptors were obtained from an elderly woman with acute or convalescent COVID-19.

This chain links TRBV16 with TRBJ1-2, with a possible D match to TRBD1 (5 bases). The germline CDR1 and CDR2 sequences are KGHSY and FQNENV. V was shortened by 5 bases and J by 10 bases, with 20 bases between the two germline ends. The CDR3 contains 14 residues. As DNA, the CDR3 is TGTGCCAGCAGCGCACAGGACCCAAAGAAGGACTACACCTTC. As protein: CASSAQDPKKDYTF.

In its sample, this clone was seen once. This chain joins TRBV12-3 or TRBV12-4 and TRBJ2-5, with D tentatively TRBD1 (6 bases). The CDR3 length is 13 residues. V was trimmed by 6 bases and J by 0 bases, leaving 8 bases between them. Here the CDR3 DNA reads TGTGCCAGCAGCCGGGACAACCAAGAGACCCAGTACTTC. Amino acid sequence: CASSRDNQETQYF.

This clone was counted once. This sequence joins TRBV14 and TRBJ1-2; 9 nucleotides line up with TRBD1. The germline V gene encodes CDR1 SGHDN and CDR2 FVKESK. Trimming at V came to 1 base and at J to 4 bases, leaving 4 bases not matched to a gene. The CDR3 totals 15 residues. CDR3: CASSQGQGGGYGYTF. In DNA form, the CDR3 reads TGTGCCAGCAGCCAAGGACAGGGGGGTGGCTATGGCTACACCTTC.

There are a few counts of this clone. The chain employs TRBV24-1 and TRBJ2-1; tentatively, D is TRBD1 (5 bases). This CDR3 contains 15 residues. The V end lost 3 bases, the J end lost 8 bases, and 16 bases lay between the germline ends. Germline V CDR1 and CDR2: KGHDR, SFDVKD. In DNA form, the CDR3 reads TGTGCCACCAGTGATGGGGCCCAGGGTGGGGATGAGCAGTTCTTC. Translating it yields CATSDGAQGGDEQFF.

J is TRBJ2-1 and V is TRBV2; 8 positions agree with TRBD2. Germline V gene lookup returns CDR1 SNHLY and CDR2 FYNNEI. V gave up 10 bases and J gave up 0 bases; unmatched junction bases: 8. CDR3 length: 15 residues. The CDR3 DNA is TGTGCCACCCAACCCGGGACTAGCTCCTACAATGAGCAGTTCTTC. Translated, it gives CATQPGTSSYNEQFF.

The V gene is TRBV5-4, the J gene TRBJ2-7, with 8 bases lining up with TRBD1. V lost 3 bases and J lost 4; bases outside the gene matches: 9. In germline, CDR1 is SGHNT, CDR2 YYREEE (reference sequence). The CDR3 is made up of 15 amino acids. The CDR3 loop is CASSSPGQGSYEQYF. In DNA form, the CDR3 reads TGTGCCAGCAGCTCACCTGGACAGGGAAGTTACGAGCAGTACTTC.

The chain has TRBV15 and TRBJ2-5; 9 bases agree with TRBD1. Germline V gene data show CDR1 as LNHNV and CDR2 as YYDKDF (reference sequence). V dropped 4 bases and J dropped 5; count of bases not matched to a gene: 8. The CDR3 contains 15 residues. CDR3: CATSIIQGARETQYF. CDR3 nucleotide sequence: TGTGCCACCAGCATCATACAGGGGGCGCGGGAGACCCAGTACTTC.

This clone was detected only once. This chain connects TRBV6-5 to TRBJ2-7, with a possible D match to TRBD2 (7 bases). From germline, CDR1 is MNHEY and CDR2 SVGAGI. CDR3 size: 13 residues. V dropped 7 bases and J dropped 6 bases, with 16 bases sitting between them. The CDR3 bases are TGTGCCAGCACCGAGGGGGGAGGGGGCGAGCAGTACTTC. It yields the protein CASTEGGGGEQYF.

The V and J genes are TRBV15 and TRBJ2-1, with D hard to call. This CDR3 contains 13 residues. Between the trimmed V and J ends, which lost 0 bases and 16 bases, there was a span of 16 bases. Germline-derived CDR1 and CDR2 are LNHNV and YYDKDF (reference sequence). As DNA, the CDR3 is TGTGCCACCAGCAGAGATCTTAACCGCCGGTGTTTCTTC. This gives the protein CATSRDLNRRCFF.

This clone was seen just once. The chain links TRBV7-9 to TRBJ2-3; 7 nucleotides agree with TRBD1. This CDR3 has 16 amino acids. V was pared by 4 bases and J by 0 bases, with 7 bases of the junction left unmatched. The germline CDR1 and CDR2 sequences are SEHNR and FQNEAQ (reference sequence). DNA for the CDR3: TGTGCCAGCAGCTCCTGGGGGACAGCGAGCACAGATACGCAGTATTTT. Protein product: CASSSWGTASTDTQYF.

The gene calls are TRBV18 and TRBJ1-5; D may be TRBD1 (6 bases). Germline CDR1 is KGHSH and CDR2 is LQKENI. Trimming cost V 0 bases and J 6 bases, with 9 bases left between them. CDR3 length: 14 amino acids. The CDR3 loop reads CASSPPGAGQPQHF. DNA for the CDR3: TGTGCCAGCTCACCACCGGGGGCCGGTCAGCCCCAGCATTTT.

In its sample, this clone was seen once. The rearrangement links TRBV7-2 to TRBJ1-5; D might be TRBD1 (6 bases). V was shortened by 1 base and J by 6 bases, with 16 bases between the two germline ends. The CDR3 runs to 16 residues. In germline, CDR1 is SGHTA, CDR2 FQGNSA. This CDR3 is CASSLESGGAGQPQHF. The DNA of the CDR3 is TGTGCCAGCAGCTTAGAGTCGGGGGGGGCCGGTCAGCCCCAGCATTTT.